This is a list of T cell receptor beta chains from one sample in a study of OX40 agonist ivuxolimab in advanced cancers. Generated by immunoSEQ multiplex PCR, the TCRdb table keeps only in-frame clones and is missing some. The table lists under 100,000 clones, 70% to 90% of them singletons. This material consisted of CD4+ or CD8+ T cells sorted from blood, taken in a trial of the OX40 agonist ivuxolimab. All receptors come from an adult with an advanced solid tumor such as melanoma, head and neck, liver or kidney cancer. The CDR3 runs from the conserved cysteine through the conserved F or W. The D gene is left open where the match is weak. Clone size appears in some rows only: once, few, many, or a class for an expanded clone.

D gene	J gene	V gene	clone size	CDR3 length	CDR3 protein	CDR3 DNA
NA	TRBJ1-2	TRBV19	NA	12	CASSIMEYGYTF	TGTGCCAGTAGTATAATGGAGTACGGCTACACCTTC
TRBD1	TRBJ1-5	TRBV15	NA	15	CATSIDRGRAQPQHF	TGTGCCACCTCGATAGACAGGGGACGGGCTCAGCCCCAGCATTTT
TRBD2	TRBJ2-1	TRBV5-1	NA	15	CASSRRAGGTNEQFF	TGCGCCAGCAGCCGACGGGCGGGGGGCACGAATGAGCAGTTCTTC
NA	TRBJ1-1	TRBV6-5	NA	13	CASKKSMNTEAFF	TGTGCCAGCAAAAAAAGCATGAACACTGAAGCTTTCTTT
TRBD1	TRBJ1-5	TRBV5-6	NA	15	CASSLAGGAYQPQHF	TGTGCCAGCAGCTTGGCAGGGGGCGCGTATCAGCCCCAGCATTTT
NA	TRBJ2-1	TRBV5-1	NA	14	CASSLEQLDNEQFF	TGCGCCAGCAGCTTGGAACAGCTAGACAATGAGCAGTTCTTC
NA	TRBJ1-4	TRBV7-9	NA	18	CASSLVFSGEPTNEKLFF	TGTGCCAGCAGCTTAGTGTTTAGCGGGGAACCAACTAATGAAAAACTGTTTTTT
TRBD2	TRBJ2-7	TRBV4-1	NA	14	CASSLQRGPYEQYF	TGCGCCAGCAGCCTACAGCGGGGGCCCTACGAGCAGTACTTC
TRBD1	TRBJ1-5	TRBV30	few	14	CAWSLGTGNQPQHF	TGTGCCTGGAGTCTAGGGACAGGCAATCAGCCCCAGCATTTT
NA	TRBJ2-7	TRBV6-1	NA	18	CASSEARVGRGGGFEQYF	TGTGCCAGCAGTGAAGCGCGTGTTGGGAGAGGGGGAGGTTTTGAGCAGTACTTC
TRBD1	TRBJ2-3	TRBV2	once	15	CASREPGQGIGTQYF	TGTGCCAGCAGAGAACCGGGACAGGGTATAGGTACGCAGTATTTT
TRBD1	TRBJ1-4	TRBV7-9	NA	17	CASSLWTGGRTNEKLFF	TGTGCCAGCAGCTTGTGGACAGGGGGAAGGACTAATGAAAAACTGTTTTTT
NA	TRBJ2-7	TRBV7-9	NA	13	CASSAVGSYEQYF	TGTGCCAGCAGCGCAGTGGGGTCCTACGAGCAGTACTTC
TRBD1	TRBJ1-2	TRBV11-2	NA	15	CASSVKGQGASGYTF	TGTGCCAGCAGCGTAAAAGGACAGGGGGCGAGTGGCTACACCTTC
NA	TRBJ2-1	TRBV27	NA	12	CATSDRHNEQFF	TGTGCCACCTCCGACAGACACAATGAGCAGTTCTTC
TRBD1	TRBJ1-2	TRBV25-1	NA	14	CASSDGQGADGYTF	TGTGCCAGCAGTGATGGACAGGGGGCGGATGGCTACACCTTC
TRBD1	TRBJ1-1	TRBV14	once	13	CASSTGGHTEAFF	TGTGCCAGCAGTACAGGGGGCCACACTGAAGCTTTCTTT
TRBD1	TRBJ2-1	TRBV11-2	NA	15	CASSLGQGAYNEQFF	TGTGCCAGCAGCTTAGGGCAGGGGGCCTACAATGAGCAGTTCTTC
TRBD1	TRBJ1-4	TRBV25-1	few	17	CASSESGGGRLNEKLFF	TGTGCCAGCAGTGAATCAGGAGGGGGCCGTCTTAATGAAAAACTGTTTTTT
NA	TRBJ1-1	TRBV18	NA	16	CASSPLGGQGNTEAFF	TGTGCCAGCTCACCATTGGGGGGGCAGGGGAACACTGAAGCTTTCTTT
NA	TRBJ2-5	TRBV5-1	NA	12	CASSLVRETQYF	TGCGCCAGCAGCTTGGTACGTGAGACCCAGTACTTC
NA	TRBJ2-3	TRBV7-2	once	12	CATRDLADTQYF	TGTGCCACCAGGGACCTCGCAGATACGCAGTATTTT
TRBD1	TRBJ1-1	TRBV18	NA	13	CASSPDRVTEAFF	TGTGCCAGCTCCCCAGACAGGGTCACTGAAGCTTTCTTT
NA	TRBJ1-5	TRBV7-2	NA	14	CASSLDGGRQPQHF	TGTGCCAGCAGCTTAGACGGGGGCAGGCAGCCCCAGCATTTT
NA	TRBJ2-2	TRBV7-9	NA	16	CASSPKVKGGTGELFF	TGTGCCAGCAGCCCGAAAGTAAAAGGAGGCACCGGGGAGCTGTTTTTT
TRBD1	TRBJ2-2	TRBV29-1	NA	14	CSAGTGGRTGELFF	TGCAGCGCCGGGACAGGGGGCCGGACCGGGGAGCTGTTTTTT
NA	TRBJ1-1	TRBV7-8	few	13	CASSLDLSGFAFF	TGTGCCAGCAGCTTAGACCTTAGCGGGTTTGCTTTCTTT
NA	TRBJ2-3	TRBV6-5	NA	15	CASSPQGISTDTQYF	TGTGCCAGCAGTCCCCAGGGGATTAGCACAGATACGCAGTATTTT
TRBD1	TRBJ1-2	TRBV11-2	NA	13	CASSPRQGDGYTF	TGTGCCAGCAGCCCCCGACAGGGTGATGGCTACACCTTC
TRBD2	TRBJ2-5	TRBV7-9	once	13	CASRPGGTETQYF	TGTGCCAGCAGGCCGGGGGGAACGGAGACCCAGTACTTC
TRBD2	TRBJ2-3	TRBV2	NA	15	CASSLAGGPGDTQYF	TGTGCCAGCAGCCTAGCGGGGGGGCCGGGAGATACGCAGTATTTT
NA	TRBJ2-1	TRBV4-3	NA	17	CASSQDPRDGSYNEQFF	TGCGCCAGCAGCCAAGACCCCCGGGACGGCTCCTACAATGAGCAGTTCTTC
NA	TRBJ2-5	TRBV7-3	NA	13	CASTLPSRETQYF	TGTGCCAGCACCTTGCCTAGTCGGGAGACCCAGTACTTC
TRBD2	TRBJ2-4	TRBV6-6	NA	15	CASSYPGLADLIQYF	TGTGCCAGCAGTTACCCGGGACTAGCGGACCTCATTCAGTACTTC
TRBD1	TRBJ2-6	TRBV6-1	NA	15	CASSRTGSGANVLTF	TGTGCCAGCAGCCGGACAGGGTCTGGGGCCAACGTCCTGACTTTC
TRBD1	TRBJ2-7	TRBV9	few	15	CASSPGQGARNEQYF	TGTGCCAGCAGCCCGGGGCAGGGGGCGAGGAACGAGCAGTACTTC
NA	TRBJ1-1	TRBV7-2	NA	12	CASRAGGDEAFF	TGTGCCAGCAGGGCCGGGGGGGACGAAGCTTTCTTT
NA	TRBJ2-7	TRBV18	once	15	CASSLTTYVGYEQYF	TGTGCCAGCTCCCTGACCACTTACGTCGGCTACGAGCAGTACTTC
TRBD1	TRBJ2-7	TRBV18	NA	14	CASSPRTGIYEQYF	TGTGCCAGCTCACCGAGGACAGGGATCTACGAGCAGTACTTC
NA	TRBJ1-2	TRBV28	once	14	CASSSTQGNYGYTF	TGTGCCAGCAGTTCCACACAGGGTAACTATGGCTACACCTTC
NA	TRBJ1-5	TRBV7-2	NA	15	CASSLALGSNQPQHF	TGTGCCAGCAGCTTAGCGCTGGGGTCAAATCAGCCCCAGCATTTT
TRBD2	TRBJ2-2	TRBV9	NA	17	CASSVPKRERDTGELFF	TGTGCCAGCAGCGTACCCAAGCGGGAAAGGGACACCGGGGAGCTGTTTTTT
TRBD1	TRBJ2-5	TRBV7-2	NA	16	CASSVGTAGGQETQYF	TGTGCCAGCAGCGTCGGGACAGCTGGGGGCCAAGAGACCCAGTACTTC
NA	TRBJ1-1	TRBV19	NA	13	CASSMGPGSEAFF	TGTGCCAGTAGTATGGGGCCGGGGTCTGAAGCTTTCTTT
NA	TRBJ1-2	TRBV29-1	NA	12	CSVVSGAGGYTF	TGCAGCGTTGTGTCAGGGGCCGGCGGCTACACCTTC
TRBD1	TRBJ1-6	TRBV27	NA	14	CASRPGQLNSPLHF	TGTGCCAGCAGACCGGGACAGTTAAATTCACCCCTCCACTTT
NA	TRBJ2-2	TRBV7-9	NA	16	CASSQASSEVTGELFF	TGTGCCAGCAGCCAAGCGAGTAGCGAGGTCACCGGGGAGCTGTTTTTT
NA	TRBJ1-4	TRBV5-6	NA	16	CASSRLSTATNEKLFF	TGTGCCAGCAGCCGCCTGTCGACGGCAACTAATGAAAAACTGTTTTTT
NA	TRBJ1-1	TRBV6-6	NA	15	CASSRNPGTILEAFF	TGTGCCAGCAGTAGAAATCCCGGGACCATTCTTGAAGCTTTCTTT
TRBD1	TRBJ1-5	TRBV5-1	NA	14	CASVDQGANQPQHF	TGCGCCAGCGTAGACCAGGGGGCAAATCAGCCCCAGCATTTT
NA	TRBJ2-3	TRBV7-9	NA	10	CASSLDTQYF	TGTGCCAGCAGCTTAGATACGCAGTATTTT
NA	TRBJ1-1	TRBV5-1	NA	18	CAGSPLRGERRGNTEAFF	TGCGCCGGCAGCCCCCTGAGGGGAGAGCGCAGGGGGAACACTGAAGCTTTCTTT
TRBD2	TRBJ2-7	TRBV6-1	once	15	CASSEEASGSYEQYF	TGTGCCAGCAGTGAAGAGGCTAGCGGATCCTACGAGCAGTACTTC
TRBD2	TRBJ2-7	TRBV5-1	NA	15	CASTSLVGGEWEQYF	TGCGCCAGCACCTCCCTGGTGGGAGGGGAATGGGAGCAGTACTTC
TRBD1	TRBJ2-2	TRBV19	once	16	CASSRGTGANTGELFF	TGTGCCAGTAGTAGAGGGACAGGAGCGAACACCGGGGAGCTGTTTTTT
TRBD1	TRBJ1-1	TRBV18	NA	15	CASSHGTGPNTEAFF	TGTGCCAGCTCACACGGGACAGGCCCGAACACTGAAGCTTTCTTT
NA	TRBJ1-1	TRBV7-3	NA	13	CASSSARGAEAFF	TGTGCCAGCAGCTCCGCCCGTGGGGCTGAAGCTTTCTTT